The source of this T cell receptor beta chain is a study of cytomegalovirus exposure and HLA in healthy donors. It was with 60 Vbeta and 13 Jbeta primers that the PCR ran. Assay used: immunoSEQ multiplex PCR; TCRdb lists only in-frame clones, some missing. The data contain 210,000 or so clones, roughly 85% of them singletons. Findings and limits, study-wide: HLA restriction was apparent for most CMV-associated TCR beta chains in a later analysis. Per published accounts, TCR beta sequences correctly predicted the HLA-A and HLA-B alleles of most subjects. Being productive about 87% or about 30% of the time was typical of most TCR beta V segments in an earlier analysis.

CDR1 and CDR2 (germline): PRHDT, FYEKMQ (reference sequence). V gave up 2 bases and J gave up 8 bases, with 9 bases separating them. This CDR3 comprises 12 residues. Healthy people donating bone marrow made up the donors. This clone was counted once. Its antigen is not known. The source material was PBMCs. This TCR came from a man aged 18-30 years in good health and CMV-seronegative. The V gene is TRBV13, the J gene TRBJ1-1; TRBD1 is a possible D gene (6 bases). CDR3 coding DNA: TGTGCCAGCAGCTTAAATGACAGGGAAGCTTTCTTT. It codes for CASSLNDREAFF.